This T cell receptor beta chain was observed in a study of blood T cells in healthy people across ages. The second PCR ran roughly 6 to 11 cycles with a sample-barcoded 5' primer and J-beta primers. TCRdb re-derived calls from the 5' RACE reads in MiXCR, one entry per CDR3 protein. The repertoire includes about 1.4 million distinct CDR3 sequences, 59% of them detected once, and over 5.5% sits in the top ten. This CDR3 is built from 12 residues. This clonotype originated in a man between 18 and 35 years old in good health. Input material: blood. The chain joins TRBV21-1 to TRBJ2-1; the DNA was not compared with TRBD2, the D call given in the table. TRBV21-1 is labeled a pseudogene. As DNA, the CDR3 is TGTGCCAGCAGCAATGGAGCGGATGAGCAGTTCTTC. This encodes CASSNGADEQFF.